The TCR beta chain under discussion was sequenced for a study of cytomegalovirus exposure and HLA in healthy donors. Study-wide findings and caveats: A list of 164 TCR beta chains associated with cytomegalovirus was given. In the approximately 120 validation repertoires, a later analysis found that first-cohort TCR clusters tended to co-occur.

Comments on this clone: Its antigen is not known.

Data came from immunoSEQ multiplex PCR; TCRdb stores just in-frame clones and leaves some out. This table holds around 150,000 clones, 85% to 90% found once. The sequence derives from a woman aged 18 to 35 in good health and CMV-seropositive. Sequencing was performed on PBMCs.

This CDR3 reads CASSQLLAGSGETQYF. DNA of the CDR3: TGTGCCAGCAGCCAGCTACTAGCGGGATCGGGTGAGACCCAGTACTTC. The genes are TRBV11-2 and TRBJ2-5; 10 nucleotides line up with TRBD2. The germline V gene has CDR1 SGHAT and CDR2 FQNNGV. The CDR3 length is 16 residues. J lost 5 bases, V lost 5 bases, and 11 bases had no gene match.